This TCR beta chain was obtained from a study of cytomegalovirus exposure and HLA in healthy donors (dated by TCRdb to 2016 to 2017). A note on the overall study: In an earlier analysis of 450 to 750 of the donors, 250 to 350 Gb of sequence data and 100 million or so unique TCR beta sequences from 150 million to 200 million T cells were reported. All discovery cohort repertoires had been generated on a single sequencing platform. A separate validation cohort of 100 to 150 different subjects was used in addition to the roughly 640-subject first cohort. Donor age, sex, ethnicity and CMV serostatus were compiled together with the repertoire data. Of the roughly 410 genotyped donors, over 80% were placed in the genetic ancestry cluster associated with self-reported Caucasian donors. The aim of the study was to test whether cataloging public T cell receptors could identify signatures of past pathogen exposure. High-throughput TCR immunosequencing, statistical association of individual TCRs with disease status, and machine learning were combined to predict cytomegalovirus infection status. The later analysis used no new phenotypic data to find candidate immune exposures, relying instead on TCR beta sequences and their occurrence across donors. The study profiled the T cell repertoires of fewer than 850 subjects by immunosequencing and related them to cytomegalovirus serostatus. About 280 gigabases of sequencing data and tens of millions of unique TCR sequences made up an early release that covered about 640 HLA-typed donors. An earlier analysis of 587 of the donors used high-throughput TCR beta sequencing to judge whether each TCR beta V gene segment behaved as functional or pseudogenic. HLA typing covered class I and class II loci at four-digit resolution. Roughly 5 DR-DQ haplotypes were handled as single units for association and clustering, since linkage in the cohort was strong. Typing coverage differed by locus: A, B, C, DRB1 and DQB1 were typed in roughly 620-630 donors, DQA1 in about 500, DPA1 in 606, and DPB1 in approximately 450. To study patterns of TCR occurrence, a later analysis re-analyzed previously published TCR beta repertoires from 550 to 800 donors and added high-resolution HLA genotyping. A later genetic analysis took genome-wide SNP genotypes for about three fifths of the roughly 700 donors and used that subset as a discovery cohort. Among almost 400 genotyped donors of the cohort, an average of roughly 240,000 unique TCR beta nucleotide sequences were sequenced per donor, roughly 18% of them non-productive. What the authors observed across the whole study: When HLA alleles, especially DR and DQ, strongly co-occurred, TCR associations were difficult to assign to individual alleles. In vitro tests confirmed that a few of the cytomegalovirus-associated TCR beta chains recognize cytomegalovirus antigens. An earlier analysis of roughly 570 of the donors showed that most TCR beta V segments appeared in productive rearrangements either about 87% or about 30% of the time, which broadly matched IMGT annotations. The 87-base-pair reads could not distinguish some IMGT-functional V segments, including TRBV6-2 and TRBV6-3, so those segments were excluded. A group of highly shared sequence variants was considered likely to be a technical artifact of the sequencing pipeline. It was suggested by the authors that the approach could potentially be generalized to other disease states and immunological phenotypes. Most TCR sequences were seen in very few donors, while some public TCRs were found in many individuals. HLA typing was unavailable for some donors at each locus, so association tests used only the typed subset. At a false discovery rate of 0.05, a later analysis linked approximately 18,000 TCR beta sequences to specific HLA alleles. Compared with the roughly 710-donor mean, donors in an Asian-associated ancestry cluster had fewer N-insertions in productive TCRs, according to a later genetic analysis. A later analysis found that most CMV-associated TCR beta chains appeared HLA-restricted, with HLA associations seemingly driven largely by CMV exposure. A later analysis reported that several top co-occurrence clusters appeared linked to parvovirus B19, influenza, CMV and Epstein-Barr virus. In the study, roughly 160 TCR beta chains were listed as associated with cytomegalovirus. V-gene and J-gene trimming of TCR beta chains was associated with a missense DCLRE1C variant in a later genetic analysis, and the association was replicated in an independent cohort. A later analysis found that HLA-associated TCR beta chains were more clonally expanded and had lower generation probabilities than equally common non-associated chains. CMV serostatus was the only immune exposure information available for the cohort. A later analysis found that TCR association rates varied across HLA loci, with DRB1 alleles showing the most associated TCRs and HLA-C alleles the fewest. Correlated functional status among segregating V segments might reflect linkage disequilibrium, but an unknown experimental factor could not be ruled out. A further reported finding was that TCR beta sequences accurately predicted the HLA-A and HLA-B alleles for most subjects in the first cohort. In this cohort, only TCR beta chains were sequenced, and detectable features were limited by the absence of alpha or paired-chain data. Roughly uniform sequencing depth across donors was assumed in presence/absence analyses, although this assumption may not hold. Over 15 rarely observed V segments, including chromosome 9 orphons, were excluded from the earlier analysis of a few hundred of the donors because counts were too low. The classifier was reported to diagnose cytomegalovirus status with high specificity and sensitivity in both the original and validation cohorts.

Libraries were prepared through the immunoSEQ multiplex PCR assay. For the multiplex PCR, a mixture combining 60 forward primers for TCR Vbeta segments and 13 reverse primers for TCR Jbeta segments was used. A multiplex PCR assay on genomic DNA amplified the CDR3 region of rearranged TCR beta genes. On the Illumina HiSeq System, the amplified TCR beta libraries were sequenced as 87-base-pair reads. Turning to the authors' computational methods: A later analysis counted some 80 million unique TCR beta chains across the 650 to 800 repertoires, and around 12 million of these chains were shared by at least two donors. A nearest-neighbor algorithm error-corrected the raw reads and collapsed the reads into unique sequences, merging closely related sequences to remove PCR and sequencing errors. CDR3 sequences were aligned to IMGT reference sequences to assign V, D and J gene segments. Each retained sequence needed at least a six-nucleotide match to both a V gene segment and a J gene segment. Rearrangements were called productive when the CDR3 lacked stop codons and stayed in frame with V and J; all others were non-productive. CDR3 was defined according to IMGT convention as the region running from the second conserved V-encoded cysteine to the conserved J-encoded phenylalanine. In an earlier analysis of just under 600 of the donors, sequences lacking an unambiguous match to a single V gene segment were excluded. In an earlier analysis of 450 to 750 of the donors, a V segment was called functional when productive rearrangements were above 56.7%, and segregating when the standard deviation between donors exceeded 5%. To diagnose cytomegalovirus status from the catalog of TCR beta chain sequences, a statistical classification framework was built. In a later analysis, TCR nucleotide sequences were compared against IMGT/GENE-DB human TR gene sequences so that V and J genes could be assigned. A later analysis assigned CDR3 sequences and most-parsimonious VDJ recombination scenarios with the TCRdist pipeline. In a later analysis, each TCR beta chain was defined by its CDR3 amino acid sequence together with its V-gene family, and reads without a unique V-gene family were excluded. In a later analysis, a few hundred highly shared, low-generation-probability nucleotide sequences were removed to address suspected cross-contamination and a sequencing artifact. In a later analysis, a clonal expansion index for each public chain was calculated from normalized within-repertoire ranks of inferred template counts. In a later analysis, generation probabilities were computed with a VDJ recombination model fitted to out-of-frame rearrangements, and the resulting probabilities were checked against IGoR. In a later analysis, hypergeometric tests were used to score TCR-TCR, TCR-HLA and TCR-CMV co-occurrence, with a repertoire-size bias correction applied to TCR pairs. False discovery rates were estimated in a later analysis by permuting HLA or CMV assignments 20 times. In a later analysis, co-occurring TCRs were grouped with DBSCAN, and TCRdist sequence similarity was added when clustering was performed within HLA-allele-positive subsets. Co-occurrence clustering excluded repertoires with fewer than 30,000 or more than 120,000 public chains, plus five with anomalous nucleotide sharing. As stored in TCRdb, this immuneACCESS dataset retains in-frame rearrangements with V and J assigned. A fraction of the clones does not appear; measured against another copy, unresolved V genes explain less than half of the discrepancy, and the remainder lacks a known reason. From that table come the V and J calls and clone size; the DNA was used to work out D and trimming. The table for this sample lists roughly 120,000 clones; 70% to 85% of them were counted only once. The ten largest clones take up roughly 5.2% of the sample.

The CDR3 sequence holds 15 residues, the cysteine and phenylalanine included. The read is trimmed to its CDR3 DNA, 45 bases read in frame from base 1. V lost 4 bases and J lost 2 bases, and the count of bases not matched to a germline gene is 5. The germline V gene (reference sequence) sets CDR1 to SGHNT and CDR2 to YYREEE. This clone was counted a few times. Its antigen has not been determined. Base-call qualities are not available, and no considerably larger clone is one nucleotide away. The cohort was made up of around 720 healthy bone marrow donors. At the time of sampling, all cohort members were nominally healthy, though unrecorded immune exposures were likely present. The donor was CMV seropositive and belonged to the group of 250 to 300 seropositive cohort members. A peripheral blood sample was provided by each donor, and peripheral blood mononuclear cells were used for TCR beta sequencing. The Qiagen DNeasy Blood Extraction Kit was used to extract genomic DNA from the blood cell samples.

Specimen: PBMCs. This clonotype was sampled from a man younger than 35 in good health and CMV-seropositive. The sequence links TRBV5-4 to TRBJ2-3, with 9 bases in between that match TRBD2. The CDR3 amino acid sequence is: CASSVIAGATDTQYF. Read as DNA, the sequence is TGTGCCAGCAGCGTAATAGCGGGAGCCACAGATACGCAGTATTTT.